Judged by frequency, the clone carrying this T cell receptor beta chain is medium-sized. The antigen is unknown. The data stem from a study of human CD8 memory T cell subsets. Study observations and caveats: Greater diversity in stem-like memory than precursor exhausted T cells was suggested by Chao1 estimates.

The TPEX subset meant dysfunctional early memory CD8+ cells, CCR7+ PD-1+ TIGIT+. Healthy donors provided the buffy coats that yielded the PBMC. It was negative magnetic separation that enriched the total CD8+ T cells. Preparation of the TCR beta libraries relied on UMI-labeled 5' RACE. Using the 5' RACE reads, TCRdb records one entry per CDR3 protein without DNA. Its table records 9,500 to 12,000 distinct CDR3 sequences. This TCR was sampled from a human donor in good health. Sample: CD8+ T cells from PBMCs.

The CDR3 sequence is CASRLGGGRGDTQYF. The rearrangement uses TRBV7-8 and TRBJ2-3; without DNA, the TCRdb call of TRBD1 cannot be checked. Looked up from germline, CDR1 is SGHVS and CDR2 is FQNEAQ. CDR3 length: 15 amino acids.